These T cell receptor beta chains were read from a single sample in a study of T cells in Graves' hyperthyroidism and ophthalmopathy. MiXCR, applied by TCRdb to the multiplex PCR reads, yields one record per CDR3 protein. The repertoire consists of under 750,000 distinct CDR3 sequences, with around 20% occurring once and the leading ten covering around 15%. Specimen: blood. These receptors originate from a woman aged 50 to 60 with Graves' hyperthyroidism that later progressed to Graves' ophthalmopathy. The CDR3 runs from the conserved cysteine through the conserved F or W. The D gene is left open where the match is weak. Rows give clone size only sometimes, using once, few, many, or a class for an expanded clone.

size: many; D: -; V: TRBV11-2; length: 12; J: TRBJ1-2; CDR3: CASSGLNYGYTF; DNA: TGTGCCAGCAGCGGACTGAACTATGGCTACACCTTC
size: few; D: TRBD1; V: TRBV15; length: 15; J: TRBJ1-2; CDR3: CATSREDRDSDGYTF; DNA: TGTGCCACCAGCAGAGAAGACAGGGACTCGGATGGCTACACCTTC
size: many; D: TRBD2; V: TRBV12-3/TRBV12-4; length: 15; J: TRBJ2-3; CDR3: CASSFGTSYLDTQYF; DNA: TGTGCCAGCAGTTTTGGGACTAGTTATTTAGATACGCAGTATTTT
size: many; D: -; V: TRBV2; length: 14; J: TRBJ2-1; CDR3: CASRSLILNNEQFF; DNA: TGTGCCAGTCGCTCCTTGATCCTGAACAATGAGCAGTTCTTC
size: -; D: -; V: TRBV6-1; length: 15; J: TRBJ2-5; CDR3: CATRTGGEGSETQYF; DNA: TGTGCCACCAGAACAGGGGGGGAGGGGTCGGAGACCCAGTACTTC
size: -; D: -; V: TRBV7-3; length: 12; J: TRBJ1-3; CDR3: CASKSSGNTIYF; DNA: TGTGCCAGTAAGAGCTCTGGAAACACCATATATTTT
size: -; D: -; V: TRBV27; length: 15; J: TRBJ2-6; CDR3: CASSLWGEGANVLTF; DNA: TGTGCCAGCAGTTTATGGGGGGAGGGGGCCAACGTCCTGACTTTC
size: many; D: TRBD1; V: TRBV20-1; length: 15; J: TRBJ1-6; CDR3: CSASVNRGRSSPLHF; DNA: TGCAGTGCTAGCGTTAACAGGGGCCGGAGCTCACCCCTCCACTTT
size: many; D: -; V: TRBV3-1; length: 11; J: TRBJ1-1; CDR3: CASTSQGEAFF; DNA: TGTGCCAGCACCTCCCAGGGTGAAGCTTTCTTT
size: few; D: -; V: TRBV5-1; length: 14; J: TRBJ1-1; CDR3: CASSLGASTLEAFF; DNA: TGCGCCAGCAGCTTGGGGGCCAGCACCCTTGAAGCTTTCTTT
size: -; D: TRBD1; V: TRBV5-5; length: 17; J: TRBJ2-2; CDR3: CASSLNFQGANTGELFF; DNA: TGTGCCAGCAGCTTGAATTTCCAGGGGGCGAACACCGGGGAGCTGTTTTTT
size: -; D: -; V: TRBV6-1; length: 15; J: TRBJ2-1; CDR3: CASSVRESSYNEQFF; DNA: TGTGCCAGCAGTGTGAGGGAAAGCTCCTACAATGAGCAGTTCTTC
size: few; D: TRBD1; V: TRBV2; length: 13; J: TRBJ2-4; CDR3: CASSWTGKNIQYF; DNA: TGTGCCAGCAGTTGGACAGGGAAAAACATTCAGTACTTC
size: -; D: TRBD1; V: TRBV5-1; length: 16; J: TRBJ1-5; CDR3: CASSPGQGALNQPQHF; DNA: TGCGCCAGCAGCCCGGGACAGGGGGCTCTCAATCAGCCCCAGCATTTT
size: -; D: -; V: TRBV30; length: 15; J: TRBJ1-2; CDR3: CAWSASLGARDGYTF; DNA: TGTGCCTGGAGTGCTTCTTTAGGGGCCCGCGATGGCTACACCTTC
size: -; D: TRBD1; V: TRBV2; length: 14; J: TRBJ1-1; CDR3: CASVPQGANTEAFF; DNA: TGTGCCAGCGTCCCACAGGGGGCTAACACTGAAGCTTTCTTT
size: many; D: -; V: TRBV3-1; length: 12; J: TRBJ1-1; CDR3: CASSQHRTEAFF; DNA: TGTGCCAGCAGCCAACACCGCACTGAAGCTTTCTTT
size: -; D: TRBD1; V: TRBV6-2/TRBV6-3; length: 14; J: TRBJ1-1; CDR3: CASQTEGANTEAFF; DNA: TGTGCCAGCCAAACGGAGGGGGCAAACACTGAAGCTTTCTTT
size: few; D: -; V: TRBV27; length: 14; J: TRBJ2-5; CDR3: CASKPGAPLETQYF; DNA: TGTGCCAGCAAACCCGGGGCCCCTCTCGAGACCCAGTACTTC
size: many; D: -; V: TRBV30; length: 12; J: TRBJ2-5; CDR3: CAWNGGQETQYF; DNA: TGTGCCTGGAATGGCGGCCAAGAGACCCAGTACTTC
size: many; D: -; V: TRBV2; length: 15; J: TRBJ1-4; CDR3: CASSELGGTNEKLFF; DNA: TGTGCCAGCAGTGAGTTGGGGGGCACCAATGAAAAACTGTTTTTT
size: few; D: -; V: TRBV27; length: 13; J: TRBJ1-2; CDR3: CASSLGGFGGYTF; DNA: TGTGCCAGCAGTTTGGGGGGGTTTGGCGGCTACACCTTC
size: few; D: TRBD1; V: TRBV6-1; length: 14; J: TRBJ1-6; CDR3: CASSARDSGSPLHF; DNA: TGTGCCAGCAGTGCCCGGGACAGTGGTTCACCCCTCCACTTT
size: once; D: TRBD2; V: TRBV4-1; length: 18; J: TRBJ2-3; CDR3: CASSSPWGGDPSTDTQYF; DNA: TGCGCCAGCAGCTCCCCGTGGGGGGGGGATCCGAGCACAGATACGCAGTATTTT
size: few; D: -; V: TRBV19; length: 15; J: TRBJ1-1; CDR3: CASSILPGRATEAFF; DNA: TGTGCCAGTAGTATCCTCCCAGGTCGCGCCACTGAAGCTTTCTTT
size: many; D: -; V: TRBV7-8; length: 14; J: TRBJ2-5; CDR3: CASSPVPFQETQYF; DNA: TGTGCCAGCAGCCCCGTCCCTTTCCAAGAGACCCAGTACTTC
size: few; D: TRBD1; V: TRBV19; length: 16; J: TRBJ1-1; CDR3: CASSTRQGRLNTEAFF; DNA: TGTGCCAGTAGTACCCGACAGGGAAGACTAAACACTGAAGCTTTCTTT
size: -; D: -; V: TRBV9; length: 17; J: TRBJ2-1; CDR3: CASSPLSGGPFGYEQFF; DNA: TGTGCCAGCAGCCCTTTATCCGGGGGGCCTTTCGGCTATGAGCAGTTCTTC
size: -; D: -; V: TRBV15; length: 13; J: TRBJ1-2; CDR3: CATSRLQRQSYTF; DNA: TGTGCCACCAGCAGATTACAAAGGCAGTCCTACACCTTC
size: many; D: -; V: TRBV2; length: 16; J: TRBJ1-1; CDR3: CASSEAAGLRNTEAFF; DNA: TGTGCCAGCAGTGAAGCGGCAGGACTAAGGAACACTGAAGCTTTCTTT
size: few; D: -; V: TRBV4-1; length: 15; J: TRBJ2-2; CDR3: CASSQDGRGPGELFF; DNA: TGCGCCAGCAGCCAAGATGGTAGGGGACCCGGGGAGCTGTTTTTT
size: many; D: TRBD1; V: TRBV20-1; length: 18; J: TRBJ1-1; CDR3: CSAVRIGTGGLVNTEAFF; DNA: TGCAGTGCTGTACGGATTGGGACAGGGGGCCTGGTGAACACTGAAGCTTTCTTT
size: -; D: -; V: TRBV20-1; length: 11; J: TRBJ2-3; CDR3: CSASITDTQYF; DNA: TGCAGTGCTTCGATCACAGATACGCAGTATTTT